Listed below are T cell receptor beta chains from one sample, sequenced in a study of cytomegalovirus exposure and HLA in healthy donors. This table comes from immunoSEQ multiplex PCR, and its TCRdb copy is limited to in-frame clones, with some not included. The top ten clones hold 9.5% to 13% of a sample with about 70,000 clones, over 75% of them seen once. The sequenced sample consisted of PBMCs. These receptors were obtained from a woman in her 30s in good health and CMV-seropositive. The CDR3 runs from the conserved cysteine through the conserved F or W.

v_gene	j_gene	CDR3aa
TRBV9	TRBJ2-7	CASSEGTSGYEQYF
TRBV5-8	TRBJ1-1	CASSSFATLNTEAFF
TRBV9	TRBJ2-3	CASSVGGGVRTDTQYF
TRBV28	TRBJ2-7	CAGSLPSEQYF
TRBV19	TRBJ2-3	CASKRGPTDTQYF
TRBV5-1	TRBJ2-7	CASSLPSGSSSYEQYF
TRBV11-2	TRBJ2-1	CASSQDRDRSYNEQFF
TRBV15	TRBJ2-3	CATSRELAGTTDTQYF
TRBV7-2	TRBJ2-1	CASSLEVWETPVTYNEQFF
TRBV19	TRBJ2-3	CASRAGNTDTQYF
TRBV6-4	TRBJ1-2	CASKADRGSYGYTF
TRBV11-3	TRBJ2-7	CASSLSASSYEQYF
TRBV19	TRBJ1-2	CASSIDRYYGYTF
TRBV2	TRBJ2-3	CASTQGEGDSSSTDTQYF
TRBV6-5	TRBJ2-7	CASSYEVRSFSYEQYF
TRBV10-3	TRBJ2-7	CAISEGGTYEQYF
TRBV9	TRBJ2-3	CASSSGTRADTQYF
TRBV30	TRBJ2-2	CAWSVRGKINTGELFF
TRBV28	TRBJ1-2	CASSSGQGDYGYTF
TRBV28	TRBJ1-5	CASSFLGRANQPQHF
TRBV13	TRBJ2-3	CASSPGTSGTQYF
TRBV6-6	TRBJ2-7	CASRDRTGREQYF
TRBV4-1	TRBJ2-1	CASSHELGYYNEQFF
TRBV14	TRBJ2-5	CASSRQGLNQETQYF
TRBV5-8	TRBJ1-2	CASSATGWGYTF
TRBV7-2	TRBJ2-7	CASSLMKPSGMTFPYEQYF
TRBV4-1	TRBJ2-4	CASRGLAKNIQYF
TRBV25-1	TRBJ2-3	CASRRADTQYF
TRBV5-1	TRBJ2-6	CASSLEARRSGANVLTF
TRBV6-5	TRBJ1-2	CASSYSAGGAVYGYTF
TRBV9	TRBJ2-1	CASSRREREVASEQFF
TRBV7-2	TRBJ2-1	CASSLVGTSGKEQFF
TRBV7-7	TRBJ2-7	CASSVQTGSYYEQYF
TRBV7-8	NA	CASRTPSGVSYEQYF
TRBV2	TRBJ1-5	CASSRTVYSNQPQHF
TRBV7-8	TRBJ1-1	CASSRDRGRLGAFF
TRBV6-1	TRBJ2-7	CASSERWTNDEQYF
TRBV7-5	TRBJ2-7	CVRSVPGYLPYEQYF
TRBV30	TRBJ2-1	CAWSVGGLIYNEQFF
TRBV7-8	TRBJ1-2	CASSRGGEYGYTF
TRBV15	TRBJ1-2	CATSRRQGASSYTF
TRBV28	TRBJ2-1	CASRPRAGIYNEQFF
TRBV21-1	TRBJ2-7	CASSKNWTTAYEQYF
TRBV29-1	TRBJ2-2	CSVGQGIVAGELFF
TRBV7-2	TRBJ2-5	CASSLGNRGQETQYF
TRBV18	NA	CASSPRALSYEQYF
TRBV11-2	TRBJ1-2	CASTPLDGAGERYTF
TRBV4-1	TRBJ2-7	CASSPLPGLAGEAAYEQYF
TRBV18	TRBJ2-1	CASSRDRGSYNEQFF
TRBV15	TRBJ2-3	CATGQRGGTDTQYF
TRBV28	TRBJ2-3	CASRRQAGDPTDTQYF
TRBV18	TRBJ1-1	CASSPNIGRGNTEAFF
TRBV30	TRBJ1-1	CAWSIQSGTEAFF
TRBV11-2	TRBJ2-7	CASSLSTRDRGSYEQCF
TRBV4-2	TRBJ2-3	CASSQAIAGGPDTQYF
TRBV6-4	TRBJ2-7	CASSERAGYEQYF
TRBV5-4	TRBJ2-1	CASSPWTSGSEEQFF
TRBV23-1	TRBJ1-5	CASSQFKTGQGHQPQHF
TRBV4-2	TRBJ1-1	CASSQSRGGWEGWDTEAFF